The 16 T cell receptor beta chains listed next were all sequenced from one sample in a study of cytomegalovirus exposure and HLA in healthy donors. A multiplex PCR was run with 60 Vbeta primers and 13 Jbeta primers. TCRdb keeps only in-frame clones here, not all; method: immunoSEQ multiplex PCR. Here the sample spans fewer than 300,000 clones, 80% being singletons. The sequenced sample consisted of PBMCs. The receptor set was obtained from a girl aged 2 to 10 in good health and CMV-seronegative.

The chain uses TRBV5-4 and TRBJ2-5; TRBD1 might be the D (6 bases). The J call may not be correct, given that the DNA end is closer to TRBJ2-7. The CDR3 covers 12 residues. CDR1 and CDR2 from the germline V gene are SGHNT and YYREEE (reference sequence). This CDR3 reads CASSWGPYEQYF. CDR3 bases: TGTGCCAGCAGCTGGGGGCCCTACGAGCAGTACTTC.

This clone was observed a few times. The V call is TRBV18, the J call TRBJ1-4, with D possibly matching TRBD1 (5 bases). CDR3 length equals 15 residues. Germline-derived CDR1 and CDR2 are KGHSH and LQKENI. V was clipped by 3 bases and J by 5 bases, with 13 bases between them. In DNA form, the CDR3 reads TGTGCCAGCTCACCCTTGGCAGGGTCGAATGAAAAACTGTTTTTT. The encoded protein is CASSPLAGSNEKLFF. Combining the CDR3 with reference TRBV18 and TRBJ1-4 gives the whole variable domain NAGVMQNPRHLVRRRGQEARLRCSPMKGHSHVYWYRQLPEEGLKFMVYLQKENIIDESGMPKERFSAEFPKEGPSILRIQQVVRGDSAAYFCASSPLAGSNEKLFFGSGTQLSVL.

The CDR3 DNA reads as TGTGCCAGCAGTTACTTAGTCCGCTACGAGCAGTACTTC. Its translation is CASSYLVRYEQYF. The chain employs TRBV6-6 and TRBJ2-7; D gene unclear. This CDR3 is 13 amino acids long. V was pared by 1 base and J by 3 bases, with 7 bases between. In germline, CDR1 is MNHNY, CDR2 SVGAGI (reference sequence).

CDR3 region: CASRTGGTEAFF. In nucleotides, the CDR3 is TGTGCCAGTAGGACAGGGGGCACTGAAGCTTTCTTT. V gene TRBV19 combines with J gene TRBJ1-1, with 9 bases fitting TRBD1. Per the germline V gene, CDR1 is LNHDA and CDR2 is SQIVND (reference sequence). The V segment lost 6 bases and the J segment 4 bases; nucleotides outside the gene matches: 0. The CDR3 consists of 12 residues.

The chain uses TRBV25-1 and TRBJ2-7; D might be TRBD1 (6 bases). Germline CDR1 reads MGHDK; CDR2 reads SYGVNS. Deletions cut 5 bases from V and 1 base from J, with 9 bases between. This CDR3 is built from 13 residues. In DNA, the CDR3 is TGTGCCAGCAGTAAGACAGGATCCTACGAGCAGTACTTC. This codes for CASSKTGSYEQYF.

The chain uses TRBV5-6 and TRBJ2-3; D is possibly TRBD1 (6 bases). Germline V gene lookup returns CDR1 SGHDT and CDR2 YYEEEE. Between the trimmed V and J ends, which lost 4 bases and 7 bases, there was a span of 10 bases. The CDR3 has 12 amino acids. The CDR3 DNA reads as TGTGCCAGCAGCAGACAGGCAAATACGCAGTATTTT. This gives the protein CASSRQANTQYF.

This clone has just a few counts. The chain links TRBV30 to TRBJ2-1, with a possible D match to TRBD2 (5 bases). CDR3 size: 11 residues. Germline loops: CDR1 GTSNPN, CDR2 SVGIG (reference sequence). The V end lost 0 bases, the J end lost 14 bases, and 11 bases lay between the germline ends. In DNA, the CDR3 is TGTGCCTGGAGTGTACTAGGCAATAAGTTCTTC. Amino acid sequence: CAWSVLGNKFF.

The sample holds one count of this clone. Here the CDR3 DNA reads TGTGCCAGTAGTATAGCGTCGCTTTCTGAGGCTCGTGGGGCCAACGTCCTGACTTTC. Residues: CASSIASLSEARGANVLTF. The V and J genes are TRBV19 and TRBJ2-6; no clear D. The CDR3 covers 19 residues. Trimming shortened V by 1 base and J by 3 bases, and 19 bases separated the two germline ends. Germline loops: CDR1 LNHDA, CDR2 SQIVND (reference sequence).

The J gene is TRBJ2-2, the V gene TRBV21-1; the D call in the table, TRBD1, was not verified against the DNA. TRBV21-1 is flagged as a pseudogene. CDR3 length equals 16 residues. CDR3 region: CASSPNRTYDTGELFF. In DNA form, the CDR3 reads TGTGCCAGCAGTCCAAACCGGACATACGACACCGGGGAGCTGTTTTTT.

In DNA, the CDR3 is TGTGCCAGCAGCGGGGAGGCGGGGGGGCTAACCTACGAGCAGTACTTC. Protein: CASSGEAGGLTYEQYF. The chain has TRBV9 and TRBJ2-7; 9 positions agree with TRBD2. This CDR3 comprises 16 residues. V was pared by 3 bases and J by 2 bases, with 9 bases of the junction left unmatched. Germline-derived CDR1 and CDR2 are SGDLS and YYNGEE.

V gene TRBV5-6 combines with J gene TRBJ2-2; 8 nucleotides line up with TRBD2. V lost 4 bases and J lost 6; bases outside the gene matches: 8. The germline V gene encodes CDR1 SGHDT and CDR2 YYEEEE. The CDR3 is made up of 15 amino acids. CDR3 sequence: CASSPRPTSAGELFF. In nucleotides, the CDR3 is TGTGCCAGCAGCCCGCGGCCGACTAGCGCCGGGGAGCTGTTTTTT.

The chain joins TRBV20-1 to TRBJ2-1; D ambiguous. In germline, CDR1 is DFQATT, CDR2 SNEGSKA (reference sequence). The length of the CDR3 is 11 residues. Trimming pared 2 bases from V and 8 bases from J, leaving 7 bases between. CDR3 protein: CSARFQDEQFF. As DNA, the CDR3 is TGCAGTGCTAGATTTCAGGATGAGCAGTTCTTC.

V is TRBV7-8 and J is TRBJ1-1, with 7 bases that match TRBD1. Germline trimming cut 5 bases from V and 4 bases from J; bases unmatched to any gene: 7. Germline V CDR1 and CDR2: SGHVS, FQNEAQ. The CDR3 is 14 amino acids. CDR3 DNA sequence: TGTGCCAGCAGCCCAAACAGGGGTGGCACTGAAGCTTTCTTT. Its protein is CASSPNRGGTEAFF.

The J gene is TRBJ2-7, the V gene TRBV27, with 16 bases aligning to TRBD2. Germline values: CDR1 MNHEY, CDR2 SMNVEV (reference sequence). The CDR3 is 17 amino acids. V lost 8 bases to trimming and J lost 4 bases; unmatched junction nucleotides: 11. The CDR3 nucleotides are TGTGCCAGCTCTGGACACCCGGGACTAGCGGGAGGGTACGAGCAGTACTTC. Protein sequence: CASSGHPGLAGGYEQYF.

The rearrangement uses TRBV11-2 and TRBJ2-1; 7 bases line up with TRBD2. Trimming took 1 base from V and 7 from J; bases not matched to a gene: 4. The CDR3 loop spans 14 amino acids. Germline loops: CDR1 SGHAT, CDR2 FQNNGV. The CDR3, as DNA: TGTGCCAGCAGCTTAGGACAACTAGCGAATGAGCAGTTCTTC. This encodes CASSLGQLANEQFF. Complete variable domain (other parts from reference TRBV11-2 and TRBJ2-1): EAGVAQSPRYKIIEKRQSVAFWCNPISGHATLYWYQQILGQGPKLLIQFQNNGVVDDSQLPKDRFSAERLKGVDSTLKIQPAKLEDSAVYLCASSLGQLANEQFFGPGTRLTVL.

This clone has only a few counts. V usage is TRBV6-5 and J usage is TRBJ2-7; D is unresolved. Germline V gene lookup returns CDR1 MNHEY and CDR2 SVGAGI. The CDR3 has 14 residues. The V and J ends lost 7 bases and 7 bases respectively, with 20 bases between them. The CDR3: CASTPWPEPGEQYF. The DNA for the CDR3 is TGTGCCAGCACCCCCTGGCCTGAACCCGGGGAGCAGTACTTC.